The entry that follows covers one T cell receptor beta chain sequence. Antigen unknown. Approximately 10 milliliters was the volume of peripheral blood drawn from each donor. The data derive from a study of blood T cells in healthy people across ages. Study-level findings and limits: Roughly linear declines in TCR beta diversity per million T cells occurred with age. With donor CMV status unknown, expanded clonotype changes were possibly confounded. It was the long-lived donors that had more naive CD4+ cells and higher diversity than aged donors.

The second PCR ran roughly 6 to 12 cycles with a sample-barcoded 5' primer and J-beta primers. TCRdb called the 5' RACE reads again in MiXCR, with one record for every CDR3 protein. The data contain around 1,800,000 distinct CDR3 sequences, around 40% of them singletons. Material: blood. This receptor was taken from a human donor in good health.

CDR3 sequence reads: CASSLTTGGSYNEQFF. CDR3 coding DNA: TGTGCCAGCAGCTTAACCACCGGGGGGTCTTACAATGAGCAGTTCTTC. This rearrangement joins TRBV7-9 to TRBJ2-1; 7 bases are a match to TRBD2. This CDR3 contains 16 residues. J lost 4 bases, V lost 2 bases, and 8 bases had no gene match. Looked up from germline, CDR1 is SEHNR and CDR2 is FQNEAQ (reference sequence).